The sequence of this T cell receptor (beta chain) was determined in a study of PD-1 blockade in classical Hodgkin lymphoma. Study details: It was nivolumab at 3 mg/kg, given intravenously every 2 weeks, that patients received. Findings of the study overall: Newly diagnosed patients reportedly trailed healthy donors in baseline TCR diversity. Complete responders entered with baseline diversity on par with newly diagnosed patients, the results showed. In CD4+ cells, TCR diversity went up significantly by C4D1, but in CD8+ cells it did not.

Brentuximab vedotin exposure varied among the patients, all of whom had relapsed after autologous stem cell transplantation. Data came from immunoSEQ multiplex PCR; TCRdb stores just in-frame clones and leaves some out. Among more than 45,000 clones listed, 75% to 95% were seen once. About this clone: Its antigen is still unknown.

CDR1 and CDR2 from the germline V gene are SGHVS and FNYEAQ. This CDR3 has 13 residues. Trimming took off 2 bases at V and 7 bases at J, with 8 bases between the two ends. This clonotype originated in a human donor with classical Hodgkin lymphoma. J is TRBJ1-4 and V is TRBV7-6, with D perhaps TRBD1 (5 bases). The sequencing here drew on peripheral blood mononuclear cells (PBMCs), taken before the second cycle of nivolumab. The CDR3: CASSLWGGEKLFF. CDR3 DNA: TGTGCCAGCAGCTTATGGGGGGGTGAAAAACTGTTTTTT.